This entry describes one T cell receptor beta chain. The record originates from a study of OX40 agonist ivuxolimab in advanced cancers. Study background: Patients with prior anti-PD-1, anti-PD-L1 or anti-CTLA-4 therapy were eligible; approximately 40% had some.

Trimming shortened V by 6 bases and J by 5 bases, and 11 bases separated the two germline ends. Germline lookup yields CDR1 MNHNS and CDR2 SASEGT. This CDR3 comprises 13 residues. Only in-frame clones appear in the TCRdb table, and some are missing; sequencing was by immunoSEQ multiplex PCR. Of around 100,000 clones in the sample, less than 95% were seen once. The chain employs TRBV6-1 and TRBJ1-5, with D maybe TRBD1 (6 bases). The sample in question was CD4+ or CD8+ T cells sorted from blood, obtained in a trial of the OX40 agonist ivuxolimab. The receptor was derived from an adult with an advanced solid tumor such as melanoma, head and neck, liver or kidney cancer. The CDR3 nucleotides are TGTGCCAGCAGAGAACAGGGTTATCAGCCCCAGCATTTT. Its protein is CASREQGYQPQHF.